This T cell receptor beta chain was sequenced during a study of identical twins. From the 5' RACE reads, TCRdb called clonotypes with MiXCR, one entry per CDR3 protein. The sample lists 1.5 million or so distinct CDR3 sequences, about 30% occurring once. As for this clonotype: What it binds is unknown.

V lost 3 bases, J lost 0 bases, and 13 bases lay in between. The CDR3 extends over 16 amino acids. Germline V CDR1 and CDR2: SGHNT, YYREEE (reference sequence). Overall study results and limits: Weaker excess twin sharing was observed in beta out-of-frame sequences.

This chain joins TRBV5-4 and TRBJ2-4, with a tentative D call TRBD2 (6 bases). Sequencing was performed on cord blood. This receptor was obtained from a newborn girl in good health. In DNA form, the CDR3 reads TGTGCCAGCAGCTCATCCCCTAGCGAAGCCAAAAACATTCAGTACTTC. It encodes CASSSSPSEAKNIQYF.